A single sample gave rise to the 9 T cell receptor beta chains below, sequenced in a study of blood T cell repertoires in COVID-19. Profiling relied on immunoSEQ multiplex PCR, and the TCRdb table lists in-frame clones only, not all of them. Altogether approximately 340,000 clones are present, approximately 90% being singletons, with the ten largest covering approximately 9.9%. The specimen was peripheral blood. Source of these receptors: a man aged 30-40 years with COVID-19, enrolled during active disease.

The CDR3 DNA sequence: TGTGCCATCGGGGGACTAGCGGGAGTGTCAAGTTCCTACGAGCAGTACTTC. The encoded protein is CAIGGLAGVSSSYEQYF. The chain employs TRBV10-3 and TRBJ2-7; TRBD2 agrees at 14 bases. This CDR3 has 17 residues. Germline CDR1 reads ENHRY; CDR2 reads SYGVKD. The V segment lost 8 bases and the J segment 1 base; nucleotides outside the gene matches: 10.

By sample share, this clone is medium-sized. The chain carries TRBV4-3 and TRBJ1-4; D call uncertain. CDR1 LGHNA and CDR2 YSLEER come from the germline V gene. The CDR3 is 18 amino acids. V lost 0 bases, J lost 2 bases, and 16 bases lay in between. The CDR3 DNA follows: TGCGCCAGCAGCCAAGATCACCCCGCGGGCAGGACTAATGAAAAACTGTTTTTT. Encoded protein: CASSQDHPAGRTNEKLFF.

This clone has a single count. This sample also contains other DNA sequences that code for the same CDR3. The chain combines TRBV30 with TRBJ1-5; D gene unclear. The germline V gene encodes CDR1 GTSNPN and CDR2 SVGIG (reference sequence). V lost 1 base to trimming and J lost 4 bases, with 8 bases between them. This CDR3 spans 13 amino acids. The CDR3 coding sequence is TGTGCCTGGAGTGGACAAGTTAATCAGCCCCAGCATTTT. Its translation: CAWSGQVNQPQHF.

The chain combines TRBV7-2 with TRBJ2-1; 11 nucleotides agree with TRBD1. The CDR3 covers 15 residues. Germline trimming cut 5 bases from V and 7 bases from J; bases unmatched to any gene: 7. Germline V lookup: CDR1 SGHTA, CDR2 FQGNSA. The CDR3 spells CASSGRDRGGNEQFF. In nucleotides, the CDR3 is TGTGCCAGCAGCGGCCGGGACAGGGGGGGGAATGAGCAGTTCTTC.

Only a few counts were recorded for this clone. The V call is TRBV3-1 (or the pseudogene TRBV3-2), the J call TRBJ2-3, with a tentative D call TRBD2 (6 bases). V lost 5 bases and J 0 bases, leaving 9 bases between the germline ends. This CDR3 spans 14 amino acids. Germline V gene data show CDR1 as LGHDT and CDR2 as YNNKEL (reference sequence). For the CDR3, the DNA is TGTGCCAGCAGCTTCAGCGGGAGCACAGATACGCAGTATTTT. Translated, it gives CASSFSGSTDTQYF.

The chain combines TRBV4-3 with TRBJ1-1; D unclear. The V end was cut by 0 bases, the J end by 4 bases, with 15 bases between. From germline, CDR1 is LGHNA and CDR2 YSLEER. The CDR3 contains 16 residues. The CDR3 is CASSQDEATRGTEAFF. The CDR3 region has the DNA TGCGCCAGCAGCCAAGATGAAGCTACCCGGGGCACTGAAGCTTTCTTT.

V and J are TRBV4-2 and TRBJ1-2; tentative D call: TRBD1 (6 bases). The V end lost 0 bases, the J end lost 2 bases, and 10 bases lay between the germline ends. Germline-derived CDR1 and CDR2 are LGHNA and YNFKEQ. This CDR3 contains 15 residues. The CDR3 DNA follows: TGTGCCAGCAGCCAAGACCCCCAGGGGAACTATGGCTACACCTTC. Protein product: CASSQDPQGNYGYTF.

In its sample, this clone was seen a few times. V is TRBV19 and J is TRBJ1-5, with TRBD1 matching over 7 bases. Unmatched junction bases numbered 11, after V lost 3 bases and J lost 6 bases. This CDR3 comprises 16 residues. The germline gives CDR1 LNHDA, CDR2 SQIVND (reference sequence). CDR3 protein: CASSISRQGISQPQHF. As DNA, the CDR3 is TGTGCCAGTAGTATCTCCCGACAGGGCATAAGTCAGCCCCAGCATTTT.

The rearrangement uses TRBV30 and TRBJ2-7, with a possible D match to TRBD2 (7 bases). Per germline, CDR1 GTSNPN and CDR2 SVGIG (reference sequence). V was trimmed by 8 bases and J by 5 bases, leaving 16 bases between them. The CDR3 extends over 12 amino acids. The DNA for the CDR3 is TGTGCCCACCACCGGGGGGCCCACGAGCAGTACTTC. Its protein is CAHHRGAHEQYF.